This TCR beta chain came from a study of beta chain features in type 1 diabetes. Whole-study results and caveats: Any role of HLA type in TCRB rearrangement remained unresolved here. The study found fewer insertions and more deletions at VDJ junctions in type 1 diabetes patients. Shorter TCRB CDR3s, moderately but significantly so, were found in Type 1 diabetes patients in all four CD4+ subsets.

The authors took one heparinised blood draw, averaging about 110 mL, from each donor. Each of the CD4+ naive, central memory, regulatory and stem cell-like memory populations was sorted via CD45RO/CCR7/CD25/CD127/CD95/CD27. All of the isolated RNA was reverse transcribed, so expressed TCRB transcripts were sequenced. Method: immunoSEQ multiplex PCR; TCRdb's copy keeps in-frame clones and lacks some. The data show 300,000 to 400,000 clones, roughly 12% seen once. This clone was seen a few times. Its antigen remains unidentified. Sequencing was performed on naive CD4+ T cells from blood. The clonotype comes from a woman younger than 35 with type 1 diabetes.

DNA for the CDR3: TGTGCCAGTAAAGGGGCCTGGTTTCCCGGGGAGCTGTTTTTT. Its protein product is CASKGAWFPGELFF. V usage is TRBV19 and J usage is TRBJ2-2, with D possibly matching TRBD1 (5 bases). From germline, CDR1 is LNHDA and CDR2 SQIVND (reference sequence). The CDR3 is 14 residues long. Trimming took 7 bases from V and 6 from J, leaving 15 bases between them.